The 9 T cell receptor beta chains reported below all come from one sample, sequenced in a study of T-cell memory formation after mild COVID-19. TCRdb re-called the 5' RACE reads through MiXCR, storing one row per CDR3 protein. The data show roughly 200,000 distinct CDR3 sequences, about 9.2% seen once. The sample comprised PBMCs or a T cell subset sorted from them (not recorded which). Source of these receptors: a man in his late teens or twenties who had mild COVID-19 (a few samples of this study predate the infection). Cell type and time point are not known.

This clonotype showed up just once. The V gene is TRBV6-1, the J gene TRBJ2-7; no firm D call. The CDR3 extends over 11 amino acids. Germline CDR1 reads MNHNS; CDR2 reads SASEGT. With 7 bases removed from V and 6 bases from J, the gap between germline ends came to 10 bases. The CDR3 loop is CASTGPPEQYF. The CDR3, as DNA: TGTGCCAGCACCGGACCTCCCGAGCAGTACTTC.

This clonotype was counted only a few times. The gene calls are TRBV19 and TRBJ2-1; 10 bases align to TRBD1. The CDR3 contains 15 residues. J was trimmed by 6 bases and V by 1 base; bases with no gene match: 3. Looked up from germline, CDR1 is LNHDA and CDR2 is SQIVND (reference sequence). In DNA form, the CDR3 reads TGTGCCAGTAGTATAGTTGGGACAGGGGTCAATGAGCAGTTCTTC. Residues: CASSIVGTGVNEQFF.

The genes are TRBV20-1 and TRBJ1-5, with a possible D match to TRBD1 (5 bases). V lost 0 bases to trimming and J lost 3 bases, with 18 bases between them. The V gene's germline CDR1 is DFQATT and CDR2 SNEGSKA (reference sequence). This CDR3 has 17 amino acids. CDR3 bases: TGCAGTGCTAGAGATCGTCAGAAGGGGTCTACCAATCAGCCCCAGCATTTT. Translated, it gives CSARDRQKGSTNQPQHF.

The rearrangement uses TRBV5-1 and TRBJ2-3; no firm D call. The ends were cut back, 4 bases at V and 4 bases at J, with 13 bases in the middle. The CDR3 runs to 14 residues. Germline CDR1 reads SGHRS; CDR2 reads YFSETQ. The CDR3 DNA reads as TGCGCCAGCAGCGTCAGTGATTTCCCAGATACGCAGTATTTT. Translating gives CASSVSDFPDTQYF.

This clonotype was seen at least ten times. The chain couples TRBV10-3 to TRBJ2-7, with D tentatively TRBD2 (6 bases). This CDR3 comprises 11 residues. Germline CDR1 and CDR2: ENHRY and SYGVKD. Trimming shortened V by 10 bases and J by 3 bases, and 10 bases separated the two germline ends. The chain's CDR3 is CATRDFYEQYV. DNA of the CDR3: TGTGCCACGAGGGACTTCTACGAGCAGTACGTC.

The chain is built from TRBV30 and TRBJ2-2; tentatively, D is TRBD2 (5 bases). V dropped 2 bases and J dropped 0 bases, with 13 bases sitting between them. Germline V gives CDR1 GTSNPN, CDR2 SVGIG (reference sequence). The CDR3 has 16 amino acids. CDR3 nucleotide sequence: TGTGCCTGGAGTCCTTTGGGAGCCGCGAACACCGGGGAGCTGTTTTTT. As protein: CAWSPLGAANTGELFF. Filled out from reference TRBV30 and TRBJ2-2, the complete variable domain reads SQTIHQWPATLVQPVGSPLSLECTVEGTSNPNLYWYRQAAGRGLQLLFYSVGIGQISSEVPQNLSASRPQDRQFILSSKKLLLSDSGFYLCAWSPLGAANTGELFFGEGSRLTVL.

This clonotype appeared a few times. The rearrangement links TRBV7-8 to TRBJ2-1; D call uncertain. Germline V gives CDR1 SGHVS, CDR2 FQNEAQ. The V and J ends lost 2 bases and 3 bases respectively, with 8 bases between them. The CDR3 consists of 14 residues. The CDR3 is CASSLSASYNEQFF. CDR3 coding DNA: TGTGCCAGCAGCTTATCGGCGAGCTACAATGAGCAGTTCTTC.

The chain has TRBV4-1 and TRBJ1-5; D ambiguous. CDR1 MGHRA and CDR2 YSYEKL come from the germline V gene. V was trimmed by 1 base and J by 4 bases, leaving 11 bases between them. CDR3 length equals 15 residues. CDR3 DNA: TGCGCCAGCAGCCAAGTTGTTTCAGGTAATCAGCCCCAGCATTTT. This translates into CASSQVVSGNQPQHF.

The chain recombines TRBV6-2 or TRBV6-3 with TRBJ2-7; 9 nucleotides agree with TRBD2. Looked up from germline, CDR1 is MNHEY and CDR2 is SVGEGT. V shed 6 bases and J 4 bases; nucleotides not matched to a gene: 7. This CDR3 has 14 amino acids. CDR3 protein: CASRPPTSGYEQYF. CDR3 coding DNA: TGTGCCAGCAGGCCTCCGACTAGCGGATACGAGCAGTACTTC.